The clone carrying this T cell receptor beta chain came up once. This sample was included in a study of identifying expanded T cells in peripheral blood. Using immunoSEQ multiplex PCR, the repertoire was profiled, and TCRdb retains in-frame clones only, with some absent. The sample has more than 95,000 clones; 84% are singletons. In germline, CDR1 is SGDLS, CDR2 YYNGEE. V was clipped by 2 bases and J by 2 bases, with 4 bases between them. The CDR3 spans 13 residues. This TCR was recovered from a person aged 18 to 70 in good health. The gene calls are TRBV9 and TRBJ2-2; no definite D call. The sequenced sample consisted of blood. The CDR3 spells CASSVYNTGELFF. Written as DNA, the CDR3 is TGTGCCAGCAGCGTTTACAACACCGGGGAGCTGTTTTTT.